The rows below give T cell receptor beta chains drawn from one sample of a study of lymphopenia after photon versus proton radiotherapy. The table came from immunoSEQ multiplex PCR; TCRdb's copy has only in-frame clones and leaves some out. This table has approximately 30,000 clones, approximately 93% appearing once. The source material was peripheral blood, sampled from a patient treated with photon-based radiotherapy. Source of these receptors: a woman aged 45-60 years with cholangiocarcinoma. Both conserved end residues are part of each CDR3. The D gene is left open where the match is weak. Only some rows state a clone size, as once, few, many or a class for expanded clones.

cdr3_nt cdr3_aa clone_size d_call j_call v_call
TGTGCCAGCAGTGAGGGGTCAGGGGCGGACACTGAAGCTTTCTTT CASSEGSGADTEAFF NA NA TRBJ1-1 TRBV2
TGTGCCAGTAGTATAGAGCGGAATCAGCCCCAGCATTTT CASSIERNQPQHF NA NA TRBJ1-5 TRBV19
TGTGCCAGCAGCGCGGACGGACAGATCAATCAGCCCCAGCATTTT CASSADGQINQPQHF NA NA TRBJ1-5 TRBV9
TGTGCCAGCAGTACCAGACAGGAAGTTAATGAAAAACTGTTTTTT CASSTRQEVNEKLFF NA NA TRBJ1-4 TRBV6-5
TGTGCCAGCACCACCTCCCCATCCCGGAACACTGAAGCTTTCTTT CASTTSPSRNTEAFF NA NA TRBJ1-1 TRBV7-9
TGTGCCAGCAGACCCTCGAGTCGTGCCTCGTTGTGGATCTTT CASRPSSRASLWIF NA NA TRBJ1-1 TRBV27
TGTGCCAGCAGTTACTGGGGGAAGAGGAGCACTGAAGCTTTCTTT CASSYWGKRSTEAFF NA NA TRBJ1-1 TRBV6-5
TGTGCCAGCAGCTTCGGGACAGGGGACTACAATGAGCAGTTCTTC CASSFGTGDYNEQFF NA TRBD1 TRBJ2-1 TRBV5-4
TGCGCCAGCAGCTTGGAGGGGAACACCATATATTTT CASSLEGNTIYF NA NA TRBJ1-3 TRBV5-1
TGTGCCAGCAGTAGTGGCGACAGGGGCCAGACCTCCGCCTGTTTCTTC CASSSGDRGQTSACFF NA TRBD1 TRBJ2-1 TRBV2
TGTGCCAGCAGATACGGGACAGGATATACTAACTATGGCTACACCTTC CASRYGTGYTNYGYTF once TRBD1 TRBJ1-2 TRBV5-4
TGTGCCAGCAGCTTAGAGTCTTTGGTAGCCCCATACGAGCAGTACTTC CASSLESLVAPYEQYF NA NA TRBJ2-7 TRBV7-2
TGCGCCAGCAGTGAAGGGACAGGACCCTTAGAGCAGTACTTC CASSEGTGPLEQYF NA TRBD1 TRBJ2-7 TRBV10-1
TGTGCCAGCAGCTCTAGCTCGTCCGCCTACGAGCAGTACTTC CASSSSSSAYEQYF NA NA TRBJ2-7 TRBV5-4
TGTGCCAGCAGCTTGAACACCTACAATGAGCAGTTCTTC CASSLNTYNEQFF NA NA TRBJ2-1 TRBV5-4
TGTGCCAGCAGCGTACTACGGGATAATTCACCCCTCCACTTT CASSVLRDNSPLHF NA NA TRBJ1-6 TRBV9
TGTGCCAGCAGCGAGGACGCCAGCTCGAACACTGAAGCTTTCTTT CASSEDASSNTEAFF NA NA TRBJ1-1 TRBV21-1
TGTGCCATCAGTGCAGAGGGACAGGGAGGAACCTTC CAISAEGQGGTF NA TRBD1 TRBJ1-2 TRBV10-3
TGTGCCAGCAGTTCTAAGGCGCGGACAGCCGGGGTTAGGTACACTGAAGCTTTCTTT CASSSKARTAGVRYTEAFF NA NA TRBJ1-1 TRBV2
TGCGCCAGCAGCTTGGGGCCAGTTAGCGGGGGCCTAAGCACAGATACGCAGTATTTT CASSLGPVSGGLSTDTQYF NA TRBD2 TRBJ2-3 TRBV5-1
TGTGCCTGGAACAGGGGGTATGGCTACACCTTC CAWNRGYGYTF NA TRBD1 TRBJ1-2 TRBV30
TGCAGCGTGGCCGGGACTACGGGGCAAGAGACCCAGTACTTC CSVAGTTGQETQYF NA TRBD2 TRBJ2-5 TRBV29-1
TGCGCCAGCAGCCTGGAGGGGGGCCCCAACTATGGCTACACCTTC CASSLEGGPNYGYTF NA NA TRBJ1-2 TRBV5-1
TGCAGCGTCGGACAGGGGAACACTGAAGCTTTCTTT CSVGQGNTEAFF NA TRBD1 TRBJ1-1 TRBV29-1
TGTGCCAGCTCACTCCCCCTAAATTCACCCCTCCACTTT CASSLPLNSPLHF NA NA TRBJ1-6 TRBV18
TGTGCCAGCAGCCAAGAGGTCCCAGGGGGGCTCTCTGGAAACACCATATATTTT CASSQEVPGGLSGNTIYF NA TRBD1 TRBJ1-3 TRBV14
TGTGCCAGCAGTCAGGCGGGCGAGCAGTACTTC CASSQAGEQYF NA NA TRBJ2-7 TRBV2
TGTGCCAGCTCACCTAATAAGGCTACCGGGGAGCTGTTTTTT CASSPNKATGELFF NA NA TRBJ2-2 TRBV18
TGTGCCAGCAGCGTAAACGTCAGGACAGGGGGAGGTTCGGAAGCTTTCTTT CASSVNVRTGGGSEAFF NA TRBD1 TRBJ1-1 TRBV9
TGTGCCAGCAGTGATAACAGGGGTAAGACCCAGTACTTC CASSDNRGKTQYF NA TRBD1 TRBJ2-5 TRBV6-1
TGTGCCAGCCTCCCGACCGGCAACTACGAGCAGTACTTC CASLPTGNYEQYF NA NA TRBJ2-7 TRBV2
TGTGCCAGCAGCGTCTTGACTAGCGGGGGACACGAGCAGTACTTC CASSVLTSGGHEQYF NA TRBD2 TRBJ2-7 TRBV11-2
TGTGCCAGCAGCGCCCCGGGCGGGGGCACAGATACGCAGTATTTT CASSAPGGGTDTQYF NA NA TRBJ2-3 TRBV28
TGTGCCAGCAGCCCAACAGGGGGCCTCAGCTATGGCTACACCTTC CASSPTGGLSYGYTF NA TRBD1 TRBJ1-2 TRBV7-8
TGTGCCAGTAGTTCGGACGGGTTAAGCCAAGAGACCCAGTACTTC CASSSDGLSQETQYF NA NA TRBJ2-5 TRBV19
TGTGCCAGCTCACAGACAGTACAAGCTGCGGAGCAGTACTTC CASSQTVQAAEQYF NA NA TRBJ2-7 TRBV18
TGTGCCAGCAGACTAGCGGGAGGCACCGGGGAGCTGTTTTTT CASRLAGGTGELFF NA TRBD2 TRBJ2-2 TRBV6-5
TGTGCCACCCGTCACGGGGGGGGTTGGGGACCAGCTAAAGCCTATGGCTACACCTTC CATRHGGGWGPAKAYGYTF NA NA TRBJ1-2 TRBV15
TGCAGCGCCCACGATGGGGGGACAGCTTTCTTT CSAHDGGTAFF NA NA TRBJ1-1 TRBV29-1